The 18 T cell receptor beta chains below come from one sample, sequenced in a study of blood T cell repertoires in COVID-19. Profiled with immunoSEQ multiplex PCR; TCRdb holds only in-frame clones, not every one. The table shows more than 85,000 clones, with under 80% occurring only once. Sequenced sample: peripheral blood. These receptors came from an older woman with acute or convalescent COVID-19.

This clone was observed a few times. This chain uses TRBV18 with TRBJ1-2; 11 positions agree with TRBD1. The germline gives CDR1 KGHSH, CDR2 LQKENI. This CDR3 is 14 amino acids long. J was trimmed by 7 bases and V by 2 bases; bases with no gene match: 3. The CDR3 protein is CASSPGTGGIGYTF. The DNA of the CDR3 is TGTGCCAGCTCACCAGGGACAGGGGGGATTGGCTACACCTTC.

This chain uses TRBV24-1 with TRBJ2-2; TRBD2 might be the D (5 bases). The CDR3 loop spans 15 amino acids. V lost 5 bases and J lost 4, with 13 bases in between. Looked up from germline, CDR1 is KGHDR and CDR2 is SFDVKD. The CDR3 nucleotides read TGTGCCACCAGTGGTACAGATCGGGGCACCGGGGAGCTGTTTTTT. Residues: CATSGTDRGTGELFF.

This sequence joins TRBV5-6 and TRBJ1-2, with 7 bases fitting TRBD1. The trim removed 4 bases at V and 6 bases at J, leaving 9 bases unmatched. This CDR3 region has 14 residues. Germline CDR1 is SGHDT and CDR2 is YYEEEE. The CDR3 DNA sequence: TGTGCCAGCAGCGCGAACAGGGGAGAGGATGGCTACACCTTC. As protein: CASSANRGEDGYTF.

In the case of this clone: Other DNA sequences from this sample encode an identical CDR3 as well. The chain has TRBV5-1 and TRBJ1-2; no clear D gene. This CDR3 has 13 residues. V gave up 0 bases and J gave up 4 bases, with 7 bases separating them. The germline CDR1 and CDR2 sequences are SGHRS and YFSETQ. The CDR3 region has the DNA TGCGCCAGCAGCTTGGGGGCAGGCTATGGCTACACCTTC. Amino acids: CASSLGAGYGYTF.

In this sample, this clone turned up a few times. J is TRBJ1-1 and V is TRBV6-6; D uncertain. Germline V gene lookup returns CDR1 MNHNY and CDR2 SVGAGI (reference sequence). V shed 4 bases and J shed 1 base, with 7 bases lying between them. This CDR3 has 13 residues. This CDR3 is CASSSQKNTEAFF. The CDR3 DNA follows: TGTGCCAGCAGTTCCCAGAAGAACACTGAAGCTTTCTTT.

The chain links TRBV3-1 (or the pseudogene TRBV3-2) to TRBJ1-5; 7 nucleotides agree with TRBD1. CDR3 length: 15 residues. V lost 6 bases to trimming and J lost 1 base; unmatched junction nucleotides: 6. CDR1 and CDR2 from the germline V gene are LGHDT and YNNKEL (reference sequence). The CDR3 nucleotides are TGTGCCAGCAGTGTAGGGACAGTGAGCAATCAGCCCCAGCATTTT. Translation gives CASSVGTVSNQPQHF.

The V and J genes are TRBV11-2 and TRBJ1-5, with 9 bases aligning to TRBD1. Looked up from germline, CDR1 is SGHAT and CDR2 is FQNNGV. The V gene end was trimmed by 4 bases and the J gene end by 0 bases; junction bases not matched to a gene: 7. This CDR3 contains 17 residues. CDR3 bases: TGTGCCAGCAGCTATGGGACAGGGACTCATAGCAATCAGCCCCAGCATTTT. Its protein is CASSYGTGTHSNQPQHF.

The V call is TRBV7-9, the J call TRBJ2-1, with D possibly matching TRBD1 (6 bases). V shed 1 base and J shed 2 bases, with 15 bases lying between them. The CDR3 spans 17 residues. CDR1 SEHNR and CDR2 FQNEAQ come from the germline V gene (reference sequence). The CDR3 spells CASSLERGGSTYNEQFF. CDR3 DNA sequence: TGTGCCAGCAGCTTAGAGCGAGGGGGATCTACCTACAATGAGCAGTTCTTC.

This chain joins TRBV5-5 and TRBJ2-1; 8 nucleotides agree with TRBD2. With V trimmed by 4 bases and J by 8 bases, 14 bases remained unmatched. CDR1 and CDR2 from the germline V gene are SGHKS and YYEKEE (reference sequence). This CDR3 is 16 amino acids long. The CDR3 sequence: CASSGEAGGALDEQFF. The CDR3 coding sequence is TGTGCCAGCAGCGGGGAGGCCGGGGGGGCCTTGGATGAGCAGTTCTTC.

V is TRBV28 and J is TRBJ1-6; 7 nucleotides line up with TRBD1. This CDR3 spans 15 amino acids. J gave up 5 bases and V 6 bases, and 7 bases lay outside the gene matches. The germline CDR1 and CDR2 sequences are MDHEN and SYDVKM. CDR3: CASSLATGNNSPLHF. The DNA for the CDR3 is TGTGCCAGCAGCCTTGCGACAGGGAATAATTCACCCCTCCACTTT.

The chain's CDR3 is CAWSIGTGEGNTIYF. The CDR3 DNA reads as TGTGCCTGGAGTATAGGGACAGGGGAAGGAAACACCATATATTTT. V is TRBV30 and J is TRBJ1-3; TRBD1 matches at 10 bases. The trim removed 2 bases at V and 4 bases at J, leaving 5 bases unmatched. Germline V gives CDR1 GTSNPN, CDR2 SVGIG (reference sequence). The CDR3 sequence is 15 residues long.

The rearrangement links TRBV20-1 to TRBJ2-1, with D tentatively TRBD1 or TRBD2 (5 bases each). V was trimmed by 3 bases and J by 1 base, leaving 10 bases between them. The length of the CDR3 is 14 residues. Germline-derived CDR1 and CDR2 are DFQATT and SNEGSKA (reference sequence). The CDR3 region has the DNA TGCAGTGCTAGTGGAGGACAATCCTACAATGAGCAGTTCTTC. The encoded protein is CSASGGQSYNEQFF.

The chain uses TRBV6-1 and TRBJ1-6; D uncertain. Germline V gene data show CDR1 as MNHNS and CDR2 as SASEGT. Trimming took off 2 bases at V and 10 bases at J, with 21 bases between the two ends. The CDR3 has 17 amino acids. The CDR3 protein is CASSETGTLTGNSPLHF. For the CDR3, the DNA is TGTGCCAGCAGTGAAACCGGAACCCTGACGGGGAACTCACCCCTCCACTTT.

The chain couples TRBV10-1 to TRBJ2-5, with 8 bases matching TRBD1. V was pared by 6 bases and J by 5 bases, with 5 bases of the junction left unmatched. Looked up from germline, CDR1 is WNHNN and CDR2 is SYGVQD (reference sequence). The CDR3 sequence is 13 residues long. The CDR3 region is CASSRDRRETQYF. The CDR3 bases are TGCGCCAGCAGCCGGGACAGGAGGGAGACCCAGTACTTC.

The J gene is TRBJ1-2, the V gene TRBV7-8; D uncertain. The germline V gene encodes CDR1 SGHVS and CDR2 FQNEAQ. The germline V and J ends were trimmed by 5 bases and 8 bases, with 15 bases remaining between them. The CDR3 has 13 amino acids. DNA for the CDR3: TGTGCCAGCAGCAGGGCAGGACTTGGCGGCTACACCTTC. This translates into CASSRAGLGGYTF. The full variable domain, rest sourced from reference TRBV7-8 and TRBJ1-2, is GAGVSQSPRYKVAKRGQDVALRCDPISGHVSLFWYQQALGQGPEFLTYFQNEAQLDKSGLPSDRFFAERPEGSVSTLKIQRTQQEDSAVYLCASSRAGLGGYTFGSGTRLTVV.

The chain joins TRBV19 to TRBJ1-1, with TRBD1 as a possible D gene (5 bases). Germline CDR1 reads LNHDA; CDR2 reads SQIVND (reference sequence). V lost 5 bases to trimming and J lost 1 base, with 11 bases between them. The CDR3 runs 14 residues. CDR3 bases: TGTGCCAGTAGTCGTACAGGTGGGAACACTGAAGCTTTCTTT. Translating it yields CASSRTGGNTEAFF.

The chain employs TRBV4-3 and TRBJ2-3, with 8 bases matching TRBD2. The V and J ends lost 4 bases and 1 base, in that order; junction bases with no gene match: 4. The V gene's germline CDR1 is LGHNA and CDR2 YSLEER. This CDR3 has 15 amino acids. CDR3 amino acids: CASSLAAGGTDTQYF. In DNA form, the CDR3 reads TGCGCCAGCAGCCTTGCAGCGGGGGGCACAGATACGCAGTATTTT.

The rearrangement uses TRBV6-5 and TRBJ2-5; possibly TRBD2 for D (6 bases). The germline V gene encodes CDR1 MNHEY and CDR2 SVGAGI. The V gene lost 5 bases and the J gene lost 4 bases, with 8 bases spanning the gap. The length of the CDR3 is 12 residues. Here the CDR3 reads CASSIGGETQYF. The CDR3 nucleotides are TGTGCCAGCAGTATCGGGGGAGAGACCCAGTACTTC.